The present T cell receptor beta chain was sequenced within a study of response to subunit inactivated influenza vaccine. Study-level points and caveats: With each seasonal influenza vaccination, the authors suggested, few new T cells are recruited.

V gave up 5 bases and J gave up 5 bases; unmatched junction bases: 7. From germline, CDR1 is DFQATT and CDR2 SNEGSKA (reference sequence). CDR3 length: 14 amino acids. Turning to this clonotype: Its antigen is undetermined.

TCRdb reanalysed the RT-PCR reads using MiXCR and keeps one entry per CDR3 protein. The data contain around 650,000 distinct CDR3 sequences, 15% to 18% of them singletons. The origin of this receptor is a man aged 50 to 60 who received an inactivated influenza vaccine. V and J are TRBV20-1 and TRBJ2-1; 9 nucleotides align to TRBD2. The sequencing here drew on PBMCs from blood, taken 11 to 12 days after vaccination. The CDR3 is CSAGAPSGNNEQFF. The DNA of the CDR3 is TGCAGTGCTGGGGCTCCTAGCGGGAACAATGAGCAGTTCTTC.